The 2 T cell receptor beta chains given below trace back to one sample, sequenced in a study of blood T cells in healthy people across ages. It was with a sample-barcoded 5' primer and a J-beta primer mix that a second PCR of roughly 6 to 12 cycles was run. MiXCR was run by TCRdb on the 5' RACE reads, yielding one entry per CDR3 protein. The data hold about 1.1 million distinct CDR3 sequences, with 35% to 40% observed a single time. Sample: blood. The origin of the receptors is a man younger than 35 in good health.

This clonotype was counted between two and nine times. This chain links TRBV4-3 with TRBJ1-2, with TRBD1 matching 9 bases. CDR3 length equals 16 residues. Germline loops: CDR1 LGHNA, CDR2 YSLEER. After removal of 0 bases from V and 6 bases from J, the junction contained 8 bases not matched to a gene. The CDR3 here is CASSQDSYRTGDGYTF. As DNA, the CDR3 is TGCGCCAGCAGCCAAGATTCGTATCGGACAGGGGATGGCTACACCTTC.

This clonotype showed up just once. Here the CDR3 reads CASSMGHLNGGYTF. In DNA form, the CDR3 reads TGTGCCAGTAGTATGGGACACCTGAACGGGGGCTACACCTTC. The rearrangement uses TRBV19 and TRBJ1-2; weak D call: TRBD1 (6 bases). Germline V CDR1 and CDR2: LNHDA, SQIVND (reference sequence). Trimming shortened V by 3 bases and J by 8 bases, and 16 bases separated the two germline ends. CDR3 size: 14 residues. Full variable domain (outside the CDR3, taken from reference TRBV19 and TRBJ1-2): DGGITQSPKYLFRKEGQNVTLSCEQNLNHDAMYWYRQDPGQGLRLIYYSQIVNDFQKGDIAEGYSVSREKKESFPLTVTSAQKNPTAFYLCASSMGHLNGGYTFGSGTRLTVV.